This T cell receptor (beta chain) was recorded in a study of cytomegalovirus exposure and HLA in healthy donors. 60 Vbeta and 13 Jbeta primers were used in PCR. TCRdb keeps only in-frame clones here, not all; method: immunoSEQ multiplex PCR. Of 150,000 to 180,000 clones in the sample, 70% to 85% were seen once. This CDR3 spans 15 amino acids. Germline assignment: CDR1 MNHEY and CDR2 SMNVEV (reference sequence). Losses at the gene ends were 6 bases for V and 5 bases for J; bases not matched to a gene: 6. Concerning this clone: Antigen unknown.

General observations from the study: TCR association rates varied by HLA locus in a later analysis, with DRB1 highest and HLA-C lowest. More clonal expansion characterized HLA-associated TCR beta chains than equally common others in a later analysis. Among the sequence variants, a highly shared cluster was likely an artifact of sequencing.

This TCR came from a man aged 30 to 45 in good health and CMV-seronegative. The chain links TRBV27 to TRBJ2-5; 13 bases align to TRBD2. Sequencing was carried out using PBMCs. The DNA of the CDR3 is TGTGCCAGCAGAACTAGCGGGGGGGCCCGTGAGACCCAGTACTTC. This codes for CASRTSGGARETQYF.